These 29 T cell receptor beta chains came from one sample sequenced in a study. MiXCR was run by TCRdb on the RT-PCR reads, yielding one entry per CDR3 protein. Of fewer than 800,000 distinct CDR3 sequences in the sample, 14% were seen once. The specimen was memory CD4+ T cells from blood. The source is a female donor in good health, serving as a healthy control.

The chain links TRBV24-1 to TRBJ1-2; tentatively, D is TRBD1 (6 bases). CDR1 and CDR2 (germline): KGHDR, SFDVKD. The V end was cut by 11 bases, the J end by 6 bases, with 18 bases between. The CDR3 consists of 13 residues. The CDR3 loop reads CAIATGLDDGYTF. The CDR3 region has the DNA TGTGCCATCGCAACAGGGTTAGACGATGGCTACACCTTC.

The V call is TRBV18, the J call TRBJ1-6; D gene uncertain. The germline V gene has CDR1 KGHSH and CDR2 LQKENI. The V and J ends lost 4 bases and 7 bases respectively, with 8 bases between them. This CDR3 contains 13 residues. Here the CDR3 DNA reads TGTGCCAGCTCACAACCTGAGAATTCACCCCTCCACTTT. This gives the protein CASSQPENSPLHF. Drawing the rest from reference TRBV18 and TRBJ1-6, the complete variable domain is NAGVMQNPRHLVRRRGQEARLRCSPMKGHSHVYWYRQLPEEGLKFMVYLQKENIIDESGMPKERFSAEFPKEGPSILRIQQVVRGDSAAYFCASSQPENSPLHFGNGTRLTVT.

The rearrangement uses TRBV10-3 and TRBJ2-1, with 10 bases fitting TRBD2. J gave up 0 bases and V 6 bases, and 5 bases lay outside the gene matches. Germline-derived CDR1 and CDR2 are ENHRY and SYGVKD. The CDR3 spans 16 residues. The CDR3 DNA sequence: TGTGCCATCAGAACTAGCGGGGTGAACTCCTACAATGAGCAGTTCTTC. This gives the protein CAIRTSGVNSYNEQFF.

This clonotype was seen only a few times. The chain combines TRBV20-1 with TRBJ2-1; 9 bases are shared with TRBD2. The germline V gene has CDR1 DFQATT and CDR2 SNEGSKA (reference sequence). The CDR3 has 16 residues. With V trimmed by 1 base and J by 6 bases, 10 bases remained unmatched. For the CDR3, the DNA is TGCAGTGCTAGAGCCACCGGCGGGAGGGCCCTCAATGAGCAGTTCTTC. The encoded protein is CSARATGGRALNEQFF.

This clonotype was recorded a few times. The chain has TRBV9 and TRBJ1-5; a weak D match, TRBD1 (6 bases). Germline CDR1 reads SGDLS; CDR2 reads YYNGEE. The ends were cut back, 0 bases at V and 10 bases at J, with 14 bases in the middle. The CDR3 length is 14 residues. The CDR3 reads CASSVAPTGSPQHF. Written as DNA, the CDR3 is TGTGCCAGCAGCGTAGCCCCCACAGGGTCCCCCCAGCATTTT.

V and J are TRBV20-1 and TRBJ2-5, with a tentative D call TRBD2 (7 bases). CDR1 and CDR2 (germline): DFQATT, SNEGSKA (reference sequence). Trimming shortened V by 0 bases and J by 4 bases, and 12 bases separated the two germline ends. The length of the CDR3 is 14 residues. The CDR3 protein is CSARDPRGGETQYF. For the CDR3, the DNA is TGCAGTGCTAGAGACCCGAGGGGGGGAGAGACCCAGTACTTC.

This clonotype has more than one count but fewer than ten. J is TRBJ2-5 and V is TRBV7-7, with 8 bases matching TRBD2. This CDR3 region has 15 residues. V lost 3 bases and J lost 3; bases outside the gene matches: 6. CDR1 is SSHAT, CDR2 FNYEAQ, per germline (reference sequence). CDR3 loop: CASSLGGSGEETQYF. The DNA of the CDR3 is TGTGCCAGCAGCTTGGGGGGTAGCGGGGAAGAGACCCAGTACTTC.

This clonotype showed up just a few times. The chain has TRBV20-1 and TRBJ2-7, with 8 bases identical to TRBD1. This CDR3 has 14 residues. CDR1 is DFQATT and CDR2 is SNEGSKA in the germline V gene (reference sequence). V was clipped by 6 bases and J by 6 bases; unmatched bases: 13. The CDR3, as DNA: TGCAGTGCCCCGGACAGGGTGCGCCGCCTCGAGCAGTACTTC. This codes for CSAPDRVRRLEQYF.

CDR3 nucleotide sequence: TGTGCCAGCAGCCTAGCGGGAGACGTGAAGACCCAGTACTTC. Translation gives CASSLAGDVKTQYF. This chain connects TRBV28 to TRBJ2-5; 10 nucleotides line up with TRBD2. Germline V gene sequence: CDR1 MDHEN, CDR2 SYDVKM. J was trimmed by 6 bases and V by 6 bases; bases with no gene match: 7. This CDR3 has 14 amino acids.

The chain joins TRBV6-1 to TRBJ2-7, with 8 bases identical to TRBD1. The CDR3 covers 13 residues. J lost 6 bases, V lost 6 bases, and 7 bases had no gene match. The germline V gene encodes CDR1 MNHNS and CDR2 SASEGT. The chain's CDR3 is CASRVRGRVEQYF. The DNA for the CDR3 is TGTGCCAGCAGAGTCAGGGGGCGGGTCGAGCAGTACTTC.

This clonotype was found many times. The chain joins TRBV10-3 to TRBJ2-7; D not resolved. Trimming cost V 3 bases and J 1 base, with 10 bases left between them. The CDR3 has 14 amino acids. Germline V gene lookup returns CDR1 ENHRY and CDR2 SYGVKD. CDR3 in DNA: TGTGCCATCAGTGACCCGGGTCAGTCCTACGAGCAGTACTTC. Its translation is CAISDPGQSYEQYF.

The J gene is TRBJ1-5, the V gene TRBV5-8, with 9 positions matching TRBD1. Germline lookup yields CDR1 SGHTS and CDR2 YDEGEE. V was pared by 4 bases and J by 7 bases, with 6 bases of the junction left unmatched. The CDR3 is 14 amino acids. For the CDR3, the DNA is TGTGCCAGCAGCCGGGACAGGGCGGAACAGCCCCAGCATTTT. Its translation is CASSRDRAEQPQHF. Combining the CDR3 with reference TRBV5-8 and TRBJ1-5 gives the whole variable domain EAGVTQSPTHLIKTRGQQATLRCSPISGHTSVYWYQQALGLGLQFLLWYDEGEERNRGNFPPRFSGRQFPNYSSELNVNALELEDSALYLCASSRDRAEQPQHFGDGTRLSIL.

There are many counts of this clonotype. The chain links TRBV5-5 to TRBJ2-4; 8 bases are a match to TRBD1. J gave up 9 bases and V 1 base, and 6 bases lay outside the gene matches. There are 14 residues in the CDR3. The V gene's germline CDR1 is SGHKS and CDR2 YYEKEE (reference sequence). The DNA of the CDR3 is TGTGCCAGCAGCTTGACCGACAGGGGTACCATTCAGTACTTC. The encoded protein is CASSLTDRGTIQYF.

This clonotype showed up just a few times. CDR3 protein: CSVVTWALGTEAFF. The CDR3 DNA reads TGCAGCGTTGTCACATGGGCTTTGGGCACTGAAGCTTTCTTT. The chain combines TRBV29-1 with TRBJ1-1; D ambiguous. The CDR3 length is 14 residues. CDR1 SQVTM and CDR2 ANQGSEA come from the germline V gene. The germline V and J ends were trimmed by 4 bases and 4 bases, with 16 bases remaining between them.

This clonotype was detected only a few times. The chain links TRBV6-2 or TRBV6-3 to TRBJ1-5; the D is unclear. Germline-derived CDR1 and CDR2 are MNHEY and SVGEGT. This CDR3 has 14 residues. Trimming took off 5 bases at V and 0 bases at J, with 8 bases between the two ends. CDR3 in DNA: TGTGCCAGCAGTGGATCAAATAGCAATCAGCCCCAGCATTTT. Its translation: CASSGSNSNQPQHF.

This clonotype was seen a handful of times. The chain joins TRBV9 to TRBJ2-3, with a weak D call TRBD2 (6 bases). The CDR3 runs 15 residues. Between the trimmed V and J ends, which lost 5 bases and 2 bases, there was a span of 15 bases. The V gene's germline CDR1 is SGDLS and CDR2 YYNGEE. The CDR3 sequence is CASSPMGLPTDTQYF. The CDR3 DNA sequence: TGTGCCAGCAGTCCAATGGGACTCCCCACAGATACGCAGTATTTT.

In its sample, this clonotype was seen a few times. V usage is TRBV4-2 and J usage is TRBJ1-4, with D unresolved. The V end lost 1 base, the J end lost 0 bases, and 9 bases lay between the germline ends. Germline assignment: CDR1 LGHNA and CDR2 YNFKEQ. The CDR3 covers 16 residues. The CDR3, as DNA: TGTGCCAGCAGCCAAGCTGGACGGACAACTAATGAAAAACTGTTTTTT. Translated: CASSQAGRTTNEKLFF.

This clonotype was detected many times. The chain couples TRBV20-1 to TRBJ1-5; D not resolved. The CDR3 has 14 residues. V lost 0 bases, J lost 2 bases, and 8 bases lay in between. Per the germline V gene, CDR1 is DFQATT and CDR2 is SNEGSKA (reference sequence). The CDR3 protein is CSAREYRGNQPQHF. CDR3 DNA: TGCAGTGCTAGAGAATATCGCGGCAATCAGCCCCAGCATTTT.

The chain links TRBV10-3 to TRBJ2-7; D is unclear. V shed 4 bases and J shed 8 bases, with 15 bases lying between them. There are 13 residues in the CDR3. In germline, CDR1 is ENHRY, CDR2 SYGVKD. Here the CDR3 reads CAISGSTQAKQYF. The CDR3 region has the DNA TGTGCCATCAGTGGGTCTACCCAGGCGAAGCAGTACTTC.

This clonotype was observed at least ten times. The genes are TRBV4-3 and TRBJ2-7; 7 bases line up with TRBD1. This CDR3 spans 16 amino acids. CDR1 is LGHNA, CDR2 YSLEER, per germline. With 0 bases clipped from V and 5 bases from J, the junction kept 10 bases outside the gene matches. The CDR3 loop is CASSQELRQGGDEQYF. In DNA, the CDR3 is TGCGCCAGCAGCCAAGAATTAAGACAGGGTGGCGACGAGCAGTACTTC.

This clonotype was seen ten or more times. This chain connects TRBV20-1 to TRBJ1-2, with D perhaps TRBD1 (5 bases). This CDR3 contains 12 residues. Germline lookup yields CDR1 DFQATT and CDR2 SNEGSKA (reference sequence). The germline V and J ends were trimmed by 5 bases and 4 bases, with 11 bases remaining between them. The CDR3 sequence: CSAQKDIYGYTF. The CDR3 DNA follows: TGCAGTGCTCAAAAGGACATCTATGGCTACACCTTC.

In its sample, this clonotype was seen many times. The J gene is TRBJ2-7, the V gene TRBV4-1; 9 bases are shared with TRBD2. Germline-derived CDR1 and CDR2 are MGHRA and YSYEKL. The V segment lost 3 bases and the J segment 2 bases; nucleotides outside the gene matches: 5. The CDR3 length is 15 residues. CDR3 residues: CASSQGLATPYEQYF. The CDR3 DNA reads TGCGCCAGCAGCCAGGGACTAGCTACACCCTACGAGCAGTACTTC.

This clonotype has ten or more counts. The CDR3 bases are TGTGCCAGCAGCCTGGGGGGACAGGGCAGAAGTGGCTACACCTTC. It translates to CASSLGGQGRSGYTF. The J gene is TRBJ1-2, the V gene TRBV3-1; 9 nucleotides match TRBD1. Germline CDR1 reads LGHDT; CDR2 reads YNNKEL (reference sequence). The length of the CDR3 is 15 residues. The V gene end was trimmed by 4 bases and the J gene end by 7 bases; junction bases not matched to a gene: 10.

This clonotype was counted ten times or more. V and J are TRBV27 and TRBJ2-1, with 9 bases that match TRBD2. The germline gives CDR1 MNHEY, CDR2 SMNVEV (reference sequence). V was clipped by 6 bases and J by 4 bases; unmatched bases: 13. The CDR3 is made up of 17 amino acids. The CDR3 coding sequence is TGTGCCAGCAGACCCTTTCCGGGACTAGCTATTTACAATGAGCAGTTCTTC. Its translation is CASRPFPGLAIYNEQFF.

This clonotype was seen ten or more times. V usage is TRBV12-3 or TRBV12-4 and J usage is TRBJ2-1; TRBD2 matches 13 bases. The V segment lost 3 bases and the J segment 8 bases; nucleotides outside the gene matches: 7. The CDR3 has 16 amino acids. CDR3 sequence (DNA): TGTGCCAGCAGTTTCCATGGACTAGCGGGAGTAGATGAGCAGTTCTTC. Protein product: CASSFHGLAGVDEQFF.

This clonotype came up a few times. The CDR3 coding sequence is TGCAGTGCTAGAGATAAAGGGGGCTTTTCGGGGGCAGACTATGGCTACACCTTC. It specifies CSARDKGGFSGADYGYTF. The V and J genes are TRBV20-1 and TRBJ1-2; TRBD1 matches at 7 bases. The CDR3 length is 18 residues. V shed 0 bases and J 3 bases; nucleotides not matched to a gene: 16. Looked up from germline, CDR1 is DFQATT and CDR2 is SNEGSKA (reference sequence).

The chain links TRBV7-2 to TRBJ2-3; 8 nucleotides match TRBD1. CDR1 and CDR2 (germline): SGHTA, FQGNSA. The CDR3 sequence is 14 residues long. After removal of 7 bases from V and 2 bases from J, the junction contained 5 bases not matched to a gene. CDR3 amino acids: CASNTGGNTDTQYF. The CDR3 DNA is TGTGCCAGCAACACAGGGGGGAACACAGATACGCAGTATTTT. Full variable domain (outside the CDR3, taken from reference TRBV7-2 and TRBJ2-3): GAGVSQSPSNKVTEKGKDVELRCDPISGHTALYWYRQSLGQGLEFLIYFQGNSAPDKSGLPSDRFSAERTGGSVSTLTIQRTQQEDSAVYLCASNTGGNTDTQYFGPGTRLTVL.

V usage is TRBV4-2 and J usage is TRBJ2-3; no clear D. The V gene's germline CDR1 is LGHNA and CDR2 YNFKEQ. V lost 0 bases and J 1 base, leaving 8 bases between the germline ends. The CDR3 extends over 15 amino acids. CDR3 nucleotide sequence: TGTGCCAGCAGCCAAGATAGAACGGGCACAGATACGCAGTATTTT. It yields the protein CASSQDRTGTDTQYF.

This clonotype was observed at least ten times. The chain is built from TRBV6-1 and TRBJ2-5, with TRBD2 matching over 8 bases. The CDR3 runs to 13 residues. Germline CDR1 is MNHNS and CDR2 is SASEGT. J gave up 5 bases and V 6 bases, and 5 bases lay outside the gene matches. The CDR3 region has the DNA TGTGCCAGCAGATCAGGCGGGGGGGAGACCCAGTACTTC. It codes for CASRSGGGETQYF.